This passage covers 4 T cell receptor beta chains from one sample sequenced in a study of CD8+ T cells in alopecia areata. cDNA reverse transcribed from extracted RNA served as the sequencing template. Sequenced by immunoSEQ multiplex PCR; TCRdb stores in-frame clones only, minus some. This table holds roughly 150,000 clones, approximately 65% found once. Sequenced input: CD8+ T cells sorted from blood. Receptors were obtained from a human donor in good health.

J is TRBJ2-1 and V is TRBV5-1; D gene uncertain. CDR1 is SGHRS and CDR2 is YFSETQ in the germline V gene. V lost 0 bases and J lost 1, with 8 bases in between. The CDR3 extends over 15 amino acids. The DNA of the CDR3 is TGCGCCAGCAGCTTGGAGGCCTTTTCCTACAATGAGCAGTTCTTC. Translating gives CASSLEAFSYNEQFF.

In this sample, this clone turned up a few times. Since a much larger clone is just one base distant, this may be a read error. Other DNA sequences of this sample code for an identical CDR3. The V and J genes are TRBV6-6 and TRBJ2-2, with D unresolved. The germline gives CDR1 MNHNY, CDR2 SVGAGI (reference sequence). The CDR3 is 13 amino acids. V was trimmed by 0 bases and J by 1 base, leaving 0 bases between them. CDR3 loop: CASSYSNTGELFF. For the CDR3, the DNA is TGTGCCAGCAGTTACTCGAACACCGGGGAGCTGTTTTTT.

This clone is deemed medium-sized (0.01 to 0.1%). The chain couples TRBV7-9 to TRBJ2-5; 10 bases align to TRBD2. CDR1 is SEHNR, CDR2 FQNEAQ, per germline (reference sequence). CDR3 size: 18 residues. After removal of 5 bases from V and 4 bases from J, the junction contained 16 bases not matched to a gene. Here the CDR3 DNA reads TGTGCCAGCAGCGCGTCTAGCGGGAGCCTCCTCCAGGGAGAGACCCAGTACTTC. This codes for CASSASSGSLLQGETQYF. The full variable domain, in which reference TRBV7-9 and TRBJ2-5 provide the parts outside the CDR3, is DTGVSQNPRHKITKRGQNVTFRCDPISEHNRLYWYRQTLGQGPEFLTYFQNEAQLEKSRLLSDRFSAERPKGSFSTLEIQRTEQGDSAMYLCASSASSGSLLQGETQYFGPGTRLLVL.

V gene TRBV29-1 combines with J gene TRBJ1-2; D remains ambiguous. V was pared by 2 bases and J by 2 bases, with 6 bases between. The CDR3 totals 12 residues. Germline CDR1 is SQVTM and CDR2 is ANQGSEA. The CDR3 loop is CSVERENYGYTF. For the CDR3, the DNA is TGCAGCGTTGAACGGGAGAACTATGGCTACACCTTC.